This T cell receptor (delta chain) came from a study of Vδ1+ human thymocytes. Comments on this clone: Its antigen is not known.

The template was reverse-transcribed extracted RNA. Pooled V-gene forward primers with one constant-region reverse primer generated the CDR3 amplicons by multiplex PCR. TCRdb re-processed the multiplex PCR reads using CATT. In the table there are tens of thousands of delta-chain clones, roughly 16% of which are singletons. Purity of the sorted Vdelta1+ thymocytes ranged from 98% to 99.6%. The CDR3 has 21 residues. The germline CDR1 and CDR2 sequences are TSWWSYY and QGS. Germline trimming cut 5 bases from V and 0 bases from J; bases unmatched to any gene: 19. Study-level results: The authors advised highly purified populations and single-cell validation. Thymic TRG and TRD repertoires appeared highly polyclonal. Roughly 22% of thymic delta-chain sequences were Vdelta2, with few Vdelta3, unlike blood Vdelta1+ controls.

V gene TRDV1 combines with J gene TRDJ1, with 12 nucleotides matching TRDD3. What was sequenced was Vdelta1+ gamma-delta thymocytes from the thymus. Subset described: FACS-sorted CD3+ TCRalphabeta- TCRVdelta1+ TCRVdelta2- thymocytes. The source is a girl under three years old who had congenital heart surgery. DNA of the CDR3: TGTGCTCTTGGGAAATCTACGTCCTCCTTCACTGGGGGATACTACACCGATAAACTCATCTTT. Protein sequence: CALGKSTSSFTGGYYTDKLIF.